One sample yielded the 16 T cell receptor beta chains listed below, sequenced in a study of T cell changes during pregnancy in multiple sclerosis. Clones were sequenced by immunoSEQ multiplex PCR, and TCRdb holds only the in-frame ones, with some missing. Of some 20,000 clones in the sample, roughly nine tenths were seen once. Material: CD4+ T cells from peripheral blood mononuclear cells, obtained in the third trimester of pregnancy. These receptors were collected from a female donor in good health, enrolled as a control in a pregnancy study.

The chain links TRBV7-6 to TRBJ2-1; D might be TRBD2 (5 bases). Germline V gene lookup returns CDR1 SGHVS and CDR2 FNYEAQ. V shed 5 bases and J shed 6 bases, with 20 bases lying between them. This CDR3 has 16 amino acids. This chain's CDR3 is CASSEGQAHGLNEQFF. The CDR3 region has the DNA TGTGCCAGCAGCGAGGGCCAGGCTCACGGGCTCAATGAGCAGTTCTTC.

This chain joins TRBV15 and TRBJ1-6; 9 bases map to TRBD1. Germline values: CDR1 LNHNV, CDR2 YYDKDF (reference sequence). V shed 3 bases, J shed 7 bases, and the junction held 7 bases outside the gene matches. The CDR3 loop spans 16 amino acids. The CDR3 sequence: CATSSFLTGGNSPLHF. Here the CDR3 DNA reads TGTGCCACCAGCAGTTTTTTGACAGGGGGGAATTCACCCCTCCACTTT.

The chain couples TRBV5-6 to TRBJ2-7, with 9 bases that match TRBD1. Germline-derived CDR1 and CDR2 are SGHDT and YYEEEE. The V gene end was trimmed by 2 bases and the J gene end by 0 bases; junction bases not matched to a gene: 3. The CDR3 contains 15 residues. CDR3: CASSFDRGGSYEQYF. The CDR3 coding sequence is TGTGCCAGCAGCTTCGACAGGGGGGGCTCCTACGAGCAGTACTTC.

V gene TRBV15 combines with J gene TRBJ1-6; D is unclear. V lost 0 bases and J lost 7, with 7 bases in between. Germline values: CDR1 LNHNV, CDR2 YYDKDF (reference sequence). This CDR3 contains 14 residues. The CDR3 sequence is CATSRDRENSPLHF. CDR3 in DNA: TGTGCCACCAGCAGAGACCGGGAAAATTCACCCCTCCACTTT.

This rearrangement joins TRBV5-6 to TRBJ2-1; 9 bases fit TRBD2. Trimming at V came to 4 bases and at J to 4 bases, leaving 6 bases not matched to a gene. The germline V gene has CDR1 SGHDT and CDR2 YYEEEE. This CDR3 region has 15 residues. The CDR3 here is CASSTRLAVYNEQFF. In nucleotides, the CDR3 is TGTGCCAGCAGCACTCGACTAGCGGTGTACAATGAGCAGTTCTTC.

The J gene is TRBJ2-1, the V gene TRBV5-1; TRBD2 agrees at 13 bases. The trim removed 4 bases at V and 6 bases at J, leaving 7 bases unmatched. Per the germline V gene, CDR1 is SGHRS and CDR2 is YFSETQ. This CDR3 is 16 amino acids long. The CDR3 DNA sequence: TGCGCCAGCAGCACCACTAGCGGGGGGGCCTCCAATGAGCAGTTCTTC. Translating it yields CASSTTSGGASNEQFF.

The chain links TRBV7-9 to TRBJ2-5; 10 bases line up with TRBD1. The junction had 11 bases not matched to a gene; V was cut back by 0 bases and J by 7 bases. The CDR3 is made up of 17 amino acids. Germline-derived CDR1 and CDR2 are SEHNR and FQNEAQ (reference sequence). CDR3 region: CASSLAPLRQGAGTQYF. The CDR3 bases are TGTGCCAGCAGCTTAGCTCCCTTGAGACAGGGGGCAGGGACCCAGTACTTC.

The chain has TRBV19 and TRBJ2-3, with 12 bases lining up with TRBD2. The J segment lost 5 bases and the V segment lost 1 base, leaving 7 bases of the junction unmatched. Germline-derived CDR1 and CDR2 are LNHDA and SQIVND (reference sequence). There are 17 residues in the CDR3. The CDR3, as DNA: TGTGCCAGTAGTATAGGTCGACTAGCGGGAGCCGGAGATACGCAGTATTTT. Encoded protein: CASSIGRLAGAGDTQYF.

This rearrangement joins TRBV2 to TRBJ2-1, with 8 bases matching TRBD1. Losses at the gene ends were 8 bases for V and 8 bases for J; bases not matched to a gene: 14. Germline assignment: CDR1 SNHLY and CDR2 FYNNEI. CDR3 length: 15 amino acids. Here the CDR3 DNA reads TGTGCCAGCGTTTCGGACAGGGCTCTAGGTGATGAGCAGTTCTTC. This encodes CASVSDRALGDEQFF.

This clone was recorded once. The chain recombines TRBV18 with TRBJ2-7; 13 bases line up with TRBD2. This CDR3 is built from 15 residues. Germline V gives CDR1 KGHSH, CDR2 LQKENI. Germline trimming cut 6 bases from V and 4 bases from J; bases unmatched to any gene: 6. The CDR3 region is CASSLPGLAGYEQYF. DNA for the CDR3: TGTGCCAGCTCTCTTCCGGGACTAGCGGGGTACGAGCAGTACTTC.

This chain uses TRBV21-1 with TRBJ1-2; no check of the table's D call, TRBD1, against the DNA was made. TRBV21-1 represents a pseudogene. The CDR3 has 14 amino acids. The DNA for the CDR3 is TGTGCCAGCAGCAAAGCAAGGACAGGCTATGGCTACACCTTC. It codes for CASSKARTGYGYTF.

The V call is TRBV7-5, the J call TRBJ1-5; the tabulated D call, TRBD1, remains unverified against the DNA. TRBV7-5 is a recognized pseudogene. The CDR3 runs 14 residues. CDR3 sequence: CAGSGAGDFQPQHF. The CDR3 region has the DNA TGTGCCGGCTCCGGAGCAGGGGATTTTCAGCCCCAGCATTTT.

This sequence joins TRBV9 and TRBJ1-1, with TRBD1 matching over 7 bases. The germline V gene encodes CDR1 SGDLS and CDR2 YYNGEE. This CDR3 is 15 amino acids long. V was pared by 0 bases and J by 4 bases, with 6 bases of the junction left unmatched. Here the CDR3 DNA reads TGTGCCAGCAGCGTAGCCAGACAGGGTTTCACTGAAGCTTTCTTT. It is translated as CASSVARQGFTEAFF.

CDR3 coding DNA: TGTGCCACTATCGCGGGGGAGACCCAGTACTTC. This codes for CATIAGETQYF. V gene TRBV6-5 combines with J gene TRBJ2-5; the D gene is possibly TRBD2 (6 bases). With 10 bases removed from V and 5 bases from J, the gap between germline ends came to 11 bases. CDR1 is MNHEY, CDR2 SVGAGI, per germline. CDR3 length: 11 residues.

This chain connects TRBV4-1 to TRBJ1-5, with TRBD1 as a possible D gene (5 bases). The CDR3 consists of 14 residues. Trimming took 1 base from V and 7 from J, leaving 11 bases between them. From germline, CDR1 is MGHRA and CDR2 YSYEKL. This CDR3 is CASSQAWGEQPQHF. CDR3 in DNA: TGCGCCAGCAGCCAAGCCTGGGGGGAGCAGCCCCAGCATTTT.

V usage is TRBV2 and J usage is TRBJ2-3, with D possibly TRBD1 on 6 matching bases. With 8 bases removed from V and 0 bases from J, the gap between germline ends came to 18 bases. Germline CDR1 SNHLY, CDR2 FYNNEI. CDR3 size: 16 residues. The CDR3 loop reads CASAPLGGESTDTQYF. In DNA form, the CDR3 reads TGTGCCAGCGCCCCCTTAGGGGGAGAGAGCACAGATACGCAGTATTTT.